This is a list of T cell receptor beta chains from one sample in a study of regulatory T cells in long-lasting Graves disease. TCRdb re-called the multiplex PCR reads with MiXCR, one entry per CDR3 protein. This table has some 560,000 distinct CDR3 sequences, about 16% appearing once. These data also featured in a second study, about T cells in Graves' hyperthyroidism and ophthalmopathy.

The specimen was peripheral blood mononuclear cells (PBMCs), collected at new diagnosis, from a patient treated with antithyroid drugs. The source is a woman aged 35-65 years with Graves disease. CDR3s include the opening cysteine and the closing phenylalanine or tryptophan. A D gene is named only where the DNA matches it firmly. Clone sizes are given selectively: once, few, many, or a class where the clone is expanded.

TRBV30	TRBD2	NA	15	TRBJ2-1	TGTGCCTCCGCGGTCGGGGGGGCTGCCTACAATGAGCAGCTCTTC	CASAVGGAAYNEQLF
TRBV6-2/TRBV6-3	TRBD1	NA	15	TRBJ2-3	TGTGCCAGCACCTTCTTAGGACAGGTCACAGATACGCAGTATTTT	CASTFLGQVTDTQYF
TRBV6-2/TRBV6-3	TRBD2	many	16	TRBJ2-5	TGTGCCAGCAGTGAAAGGGCGGGGGGGTTCCAAGAGACCCAGTACTTC	CASSERAGGFQETQYF
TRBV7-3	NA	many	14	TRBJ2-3	TGTGCCAGCAAAGAGCGGGCGAGCACAGATACGCAGTATTTT	CASKERASTDTQYF
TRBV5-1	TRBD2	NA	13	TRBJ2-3	TGCGCCAGCCGGACTAGCGGGGCTGATACGCAGTATTTT	CASRTSGADTQYF
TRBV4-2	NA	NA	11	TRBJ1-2	TGTGCCAGCTCCGCCCCACAGGGCTACACCTTC	CASSAPQGYTF
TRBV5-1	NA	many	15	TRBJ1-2	TGCGCCAGCAGCCCGGCCCGGACAGAGAACTATGGCTACACCTTC	CASSPARTENYGYTF
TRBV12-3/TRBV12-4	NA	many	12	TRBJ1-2	TGTGCCAGCAGCCTTGGGGTCTATGGCTACACCTTC	CASSLGVYGYTF
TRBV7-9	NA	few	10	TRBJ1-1	TGTGCCGGGGGGAACACTGAAGCTTTCTTT	CAGGNTEAFF
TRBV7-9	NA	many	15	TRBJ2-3	TGTGCCAGCAGCCAATCTGGGTATCGCACAGATACGCAGTATTTT	CASSQSGYRTDTQYF
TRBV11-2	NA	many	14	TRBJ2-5	TGTGCCAGCAGCCTGACGCGACATCAAGAGACCCAGTACTTC	CASSLTRHQETQYF
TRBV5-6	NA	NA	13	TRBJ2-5	TGTACCAGCAGCTTGGGCCCCGGGGAGACCCAGTACTTC	CTSSLGPGETQYF
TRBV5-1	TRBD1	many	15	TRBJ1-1	TGCGCCAGCAGCTCCCTGGACAGGGGGAACACTGAAGCTTTCTTT	CASSSLDRGNTEAFF
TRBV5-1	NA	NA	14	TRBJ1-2	TGCGCCAGCAGCTTGGGGACAGACCCCTATGGCTACACCTTC	CASSLGTDPYGYTF
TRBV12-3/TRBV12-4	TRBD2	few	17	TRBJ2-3	TGTGCCAGCAGTTTTTGGCTAGCGGGGGGGCCGGGGGATACGCAGTATTTT	CASSFWLAGGPGDTQYF
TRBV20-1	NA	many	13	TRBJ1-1	TGCAGTGCTAGCAGGGAAATTAACACTGAAGCTTTCTTT	CSASREINTEAFF
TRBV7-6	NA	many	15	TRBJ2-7	TGTGCCAGCAGCTCCTTAGGTGTGGATACCTACGAGCAGTACTTC	CASSSLGVDTYEQYF